Each of the 32 T cell receptor beta chains below was sequenced from the same sample in a study of shared clonotypes between healthy human individuals. Generated by immunoSEQ multiplex PCR, the TCRdb table keeps only in-frame clones and is missing some. Of approximately 2.5 million clones in the sample, approximately 92% were seen once. The sequencing input was naive CD4+ T cells sorted from blood. Specified subset: CD45RA+ positively selected. These receptors were collected from a man aged 18 to 30 in good health.

This chain uses TRBV7-9 with TRBJ2-2; TRBD2 might be the D (6 bases). V gave up 5 bases and J gave up 1 base, with 17 bases separating them. Germline V gene sequence: CDR1 SEHNR, CDR2 FQNEAQ (reference sequence). The CDR3 is 17 residues long. Written as DNA, the CDR3 is TGTGCCAGCAGCCACCGGATGGCGGGGAAGAACACCGGGGAGCTGTTTTTT. Its protein product is CASSHRMAGKNTGELFF. The full variable domain, completed using reference TRBV7-9 and TRBJ2-2, is DTGVSQNPRHKITKRGQNVTFRCDPISEHNRLYWYRQTLGQGPEFLTYFQNEAQLEKSRLLSDRFSAERPKGSFSTLEIQRTEQGDSAMYLCASSHRMAGKNTGELFFGEGSRLTVL.

V is TRBV6-5 and J is TRBJ2-5, with 8 bases that match TRBD1. Germline V CDR1 and CDR2: MNHEY, SVGAGI. The CDR3 runs 15 residues. V was clipped by 5 bases and J by 1 base; unmatched bases: 6. This CDR3 is CASSAGTGPQETQYF. The DNA of the CDR3 is TGTGCCAGCAGTGCCGGGACAGGCCCCCAAGAGACCCAGTACTTC.

V and J are TRBV19 and TRBJ2-7; a possible D gene is TRBD2 (6 bases). The CDR3 runs 15 residues. With 5 bases removed from V and 4 bases from J, the gap between germline ends came to 18 bases. Germline CDR1 reads LNHDA; CDR2 reads SQIVND (reference sequence). The CDR3 sequence: CASSQEGVKEYEQYF. The CDR3 coding sequence is TGTGCCAGTAGTCAGGAGGGCGTCAAAGAGTACGAGCAGTACTTC.

The V gene is TRBV2, the J gene TRBJ1-1; 9 nucleotides align to TRBD1. There are 13 residues in the CDR3. CDR1 is SNHLY and CDR2 is FYNNEI in the germline V gene. The trim removed 7 bases at V and 5 bases at J, leaving 5 bases unmatched. CDR3: CASTDRGGTEAFF. The CDR3 DNA is TGTGCCAGCACCGACAGGGGGGGGACTGAAGCTTTCTTT.

This clone was found once. The chain carries TRBV5-4 and TRBJ2-7, with TRBD1 identical over 7 bases. The germline gives CDR1 SGHNT, CDR2 YYREEE (reference sequence). This CDR3 has 13 residues. Trimming took 5 bases from V and 2 from J; bases not matched to a gene: 4. The CDR3 bases are TGTGCCAGCAGACAAGGGACAGCCTACGAGCAGTACTTC. Its protein product is CASRQGTAYEQYF.

As concerns this clone: The same CDR3 arises from other DNA sequences in this sample as well. The rearrangement joins TRBV18 to TRBJ2-7; the D is unclear. This CDR3 spans 12 amino acids. Germline V lookup: CDR1 KGHSH, CDR2 LQKENI. V shed 3 bases and J shed 0 bases, with 3 bases lying between them. The CDR3 is CASSPNSYEQYF. In nucleotides, the CDR3 is TGTGCCAGCTCACCTAACTCCTACGAGCAGTACTTC. The complete variable domain, with remaining parts taken from reference TRBV18 and TRBJ2-7, reads NAGVMQNPRHLVRRRGQEARLRCSPMKGHSHVYWYRQLPEEGLKFMVYLQKENIIDESGMPKERFSAEFPKEGPSILRIQQVVRGDSAAYFCASSPNSYEQYFGPGTRLTVT.

The rearrangement joins TRBV10-1 to TRBJ2-2; D ambiguous. Trimming took 0 bases from V and 6 from J, leaving 11 bases between them. The germline CDR1 and CDR2 sequences are WNHNN and SYGVQD (reference sequence). This CDR3 has 15 residues. This chain's CDR3 is CASSESKGRAGELFF. In nucleotides, the CDR3 is TGCGCCAGCAGTGAGTCTAAGGGAAGGGCCGGGGAGCTGTTTTTT.

A word on this clone: The same CDR3 is also encoded by other DNA sequences in this sample. The chain joins TRBV7-9 to TRBJ1-1; 7 bases align to TRBD1. The germline V gene has CDR1 SEHNR and CDR2 FQNEAQ (reference sequence). The CDR3 is 14 amino acids. V shed 3 bases, J shed 0 bases, and the junction held 1 base outside the gene matches. The CDR3 reads CASSLTGLNTEAFF. As DNA, the CDR3 is TGTGCCAGCAGCTTGACAGGGTTGAACACTGAAGCTTTCTTT.

The rearrangement joins TRBV11-1 to TRBJ1-1, with D unresolved. V was shortened by 1 base and J by 6 bases, with 9 bases between the two germline ends. The germline gives CDR1 SGHAT, CDR2 FQDESV (reference sequence). This CDR3 has 13 amino acids. The CDR3 is CASSLGVGSEAFF. CDR3 bases: TGTGCCAGCAGCTTAGGGGTGGGCTCTGAAGCTTTCTTT.

The chain recombines TRBV7-9 with TRBJ2-7, with 8 bases lining up with TRBD2. With 2 bases clipped from V and 3 bases from J, the junction kept 6 bases outside the gene matches. Germline CDR1 SEHNR, CDR2 FQNEAQ (reference sequence). There are 15 residues in the CDR3. CDR3 amino acids: CASSLTGRAFYEQYF. Written as DNA, the CDR3 is TGTGCCAGCAGCTTAACCGGGAGGGCCTTCTACGAGCAGTACTTC.

The chain has TRBV6-5 and TRBJ2-7; 7 positions match TRBD2. The germline CDR1 and CDR2 sequences are MNHEY and SVGAGI. Unmatched junction bases numbered 11, after V lost 6 bases and J lost 3 bases. The CDR3 totals 15 residues. Written as DNA, the CDR3 is TGTGCCAGCAGGATAAACAGCGGGACCTTCTACGAGCAGTACTTC. This codes for CASRINSGTFYEQYF.

This chain connects TRBV30 to TRBJ2-1; TRBD2 agrees at 13 bases. The CDR3 is 15 residues long. V gave up 3 bases and J gave up 7 bases; unmatched junction bases: 6. Germline V gene sequence: CDR1 GTSNPN, CDR2 SVGIG (reference sequence). This chain's CDR3 is CAWRTSGRSSNEQFF. The CDR3 region has the DNA TGTGCCTGGAGGACTAGCGGGAGGTCTAGTAATGAGCAGTTCTTC. The variable domain in full, completed from reference TRBV30 and TRBJ2-1, reads SQTIHQWPATLVQPVGSPLSLECTVEGTSNPNLYWYRQAAGRGLQLLFYSVGIGQISSEVPQNLSASRPQDRQFILSSKKLLLSDSGFYLCAWRTSGRSSNEQFFGPGTRLTVL.

The rearrangement uses TRBV6-1 and TRBJ1-3; the match to TRBD1 covers 12 bases. The V segment lost 6 bases and the J segment 3 bases; nucleotides outside the gene matches: 3. Germline V gene data show CDR1 as MNHNS and CDR2 as SASEGT. The CDR3 is 15 residues long. CDR3 sequence reads: CASRGQGAGGNTIYF. CDR3 coding DNA: TGTGCCAGCAGGGGACAGGGGGCTGGTGGAAACACCATATATTTT.

This clone was detected a few times. Other DNA sequences in the sample encode the same CDR3. The V gene is TRBV5-6, the J gene TRBJ1-5; D ambiguous. V lost 2 bases to trimming and J lost 1 base, with 7 bases between them. Germline CDR1 reads SGHDT; CDR2 reads YYEEEE. The CDR3 is made up of 14 amino acids. The DNA of the CDR3 is TGTGCCAGCAGCTTAGGAGGAAGCAATCAGCCCCAGCATTTT. This translates into CASSLGGSNQPQHF. The full variable domain, its missing parts supplied by reference TRBV5-6 and TRBJ1-5, is DAGVTQSPTHLIKTRGQQVTLRCSPKSGHDTVSWYQQALGQGPQFIFQYYEEEERQRGNFPDRFSGHQFPNYSSELNVNALLLGDSALYLCASSLGGSNQPQHFGDGTRLSIL.

This clone is a singleton in its sample. The J gene is TRBJ2-3, the V gene TRBV27, with 9 bases that match TRBD2. With V trimmed by 1 base and J by 0 bases, 11 bases remained unmatched. The CDR3 consists of 19 residues. Germline loops: CDR1 MNHEY, CDR2 SMNVEV (reference sequence). The CDR3, as DNA: TGTGCCAGCAGTTTATTGGGAGGCGGGAGGGCCTCAAGCACAGATACGCAGTATTTT. Its protein product is CASSLLGGGRASSTDTQYF.

The chain recombines TRBV6-5 with TRBJ1-4, with no clear D. CDR3 length: 16 residues. Germline V gene data show CDR1 as MNHEY and CDR2 as SVGAGI. V was shortened by 7 bases and J by 0 bases, with 15 bases between the two germline ends. Written as DNA, the CDR3 is TGTGCCAGCACTTATACCGGTAGGGCAACTAATGAAAAACTGTTTTTT. This gives the protein CASTYTGRATNEKLFF.

This clone showed up just once. V usage is TRBV27 and J usage is TRBJ2-7; weak D call: TRBD2 (6 bases). The CDR3 sequence is 11 residues long. Trimming took 11 bases from V and 6 from J, leaving 14 bases between them. Per germline, CDR1 MNHEY and CDR2 SMNVEV (reference sequence). Here the CDR3 reads CARGSVFEQYF. The CDR3 DNA reads TGTGCCCGGGGGAGTGTTTTCGAGCAGTACTTC.

This clone has a single count. The rearrangement uses TRBV2 and TRBJ2-1; D is perhaps TRBD1 or TRBD2 (6 bases each). The CDR3 runs 14 residues. The germline gives CDR1 SNHLY, CDR2 FYNNEI. V lost 5 bases and J lost 2, with 10 bases in between. CDR3 nucleotides: TGTGCCAGCAGTAAGGGGGGTCCCTACAATGAGCAGTTCTTC. This gives the protein CASSKGGPYNEQFF.

The chain carries TRBV6-5 and TRBJ1-2; possible D gene TRBD1, 6 bases. The germline CDR1 and CDR2 sequences are MNHEY and SVGAGI. The CDR3 totals 14 residues. V lost 7 bases and J lost 7, with 19 bases in between. CDR3 sequence reads: CASTKLGARSGYTF. CDR3 bases: TGTGCCAGCACCAAACTGGGGGCGCGAAGTGGCTACACCTTC.

With regard to this clone: Additional DNA sequences in this sample encode the identical CDR3. The rearrangement joins TRBV6-5 to TRBJ1-1; 8 nucleotides match TRBD1. V lost 2 bases to trimming and J lost 5 bases; unmatched junction nucleotides: 4. CDR3 length equals 14 residues. The germline gives CDR1 MNHEY, CDR2 SVGAGI. DNA for the CDR3: TGTGCCAGCAGTTACCTGGACAGGGAAACTGAAGCTTTCTTT. Its protein product is CASSYLDRETEAFF.

This chain uses TRBV4-1 with TRBJ2-1, with TRBD1 matching 7 bases. The CDR3 has 16 residues. With V trimmed by 3 bases and J by 0 bases, 5 bases remained unmatched. Germline CDR1 is MGHRA and CDR2 is YSYEKL. CDR3 sequence: CASSQNNRGSYNEQFF. The DNA of the CDR3 is TGCGCCAGCAGCCAGAATAACAGGGGCTCCTACAATGAGCAGTTCTTC.

A note on this clone: Other DNA sequences in the same sample also yield this CDR3. V is TRBV7-9 and J is TRBJ1-1; 7 nucleotides line up with TRBD1. Germline CDR1 is SEHNR and CDR2 is FQNEAQ (reference sequence). The CDR3 contains 15 residues. Trimming cost V 0 bases and J 0 bases; bases outside gene matches: 1. Here the CDR3 DNA reads TGTGCCAGCAGCTTAGCAGGGACAGTGAACACTGAAGCTTTCTTT. Translated, it gives CASSLAGTVNTEAFF.

The CDR3 loop is CASSEEGLAKDEQYF. The DNA for the CDR3 is TGTGCCAGCAGTGAGGAAGGACTAGCGAAAGACGAGCAGTACTTC. The chain combines TRBV2 with TRBJ2-7; TRBD2 aligns across 9 bases. J gave up 5 bases and V 3 bases, and 8 bases lay outside the gene matches. The CDR3 covers 15 residues. Germline lookup yields CDR1 SNHLY and CDR2 FYNNEI. The full variable domain, completed using reference TRBV2 and TRBJ2-7, is EPEVTQTPSHQVTQMGQEVILRCVPISNHLYFYWYRQILGQKVEFLVSFYNNEISEKSEIFDDQFSVERPDGSNFTLKIRSTKLEDSAMYFCASSEEGLAKDEQYFGPGTRLTVT.

This clone was detected a few times. The chain employs TRBV10-3 and TRBJ1-3; D is unclear. This CDR3 spans 12 amino acids. Trimming cost V 4 bases and J 4 bases, with 5 bases left between them. The germline V gene encodes CDR1 ENHRY and CDR2 SYGVKD. The CDR3 region is CAISVDGNTIYF. CDR3 in DNA: TGTGCCATCAGTGTCGACGGAAACACCATATATTTT.

J is TRBJ2-5 and V is TRBV19; D is perhaps TRBD1 or TRBD2 (5 bases each). Germline V gene lookup returns CDR1 LNHDA and CDR2 SQIVND (reference sequence). CDR3 length: 16 residues. The V end lost 3 bases, the J end lost 5 bases, and 19 bases lay between the germline ends. The CDR3 spells CASSMITGTQTETQYF. In DNA form, the CDR3 reads TGTGCCAGTAGTATGATTACCGGGACCCAAACGGAGACCCAGTACTTC.

This chain uses TRBV6-5 with TRBJ2-7; possibly TRBD1 or TRBD2 for D (5 bases each). The CDR3 has 15 amino acids. Germline-derived CDR1 and CDR2 are MNHEY and SVGAGI. V lost 5 bases, J lost 3 bases, and 17 bases lay in between. This CDR3 is CASSTAGTGNYEQYF. The DNA of the CDR3 is TGTGCCAGCAGTACGGCCGGGACGGGGAACTACGAGCAGTACTTC.

This clone was recorded only once. The chain joins TRBV7-9 to TRBJ1-2; D is ambiguous. CDR1 is SEHNR, CDR2 FQNEAQ, per germline (reference sequence). The CDR3 has 14 residues. The CDR3 DNA reads TGTGCTTCGGTAAAGGCGGCAGATTACTATGGCTACACCTTC. Translating it yields CASVKAADYYGYTF.

This clone was recorded once. Written as DNA, the CDR3 is TGTGCCAGCAGTGTAAGGGAACAGGGATCCGAGCAGTACTTC. It translates to CASSVREQGSEQYF. The V call is TRBV2, the J call TRBJ2-7; D perhaps matches TRBD1 (6 bases). This CDR3 region has 14 residues. V dropped 4 bases and J dropped 6 bases, with 16 bases sitting between them. Germline CDR1 SNHLY, CDR2 FYNNEI. The full variable domain, completed using reference TRBV2 and TRBJ2-7, is EPEVTQTPSHQVTQMGQEVILRCVPISNHLYFYWYRQILGQKVEFLVSFYNNEISEKSEIFDDQFSVERPDGSNFTLKIRSTKLEDSAMYFCASSVREQGSEQYFGPGTRLTVT.

Only a few counts were recorded for this clone. The rearrangement uses TRBV18 and TRBJ1-3; D is perhaps TRBD1 (5 bases). Trimming took off 3 bases at V and 0 bases at J, with 15 bases between the two ends. Germline CDR1 and CDR2: KGHSH and LQKENI. This CDR3 has 17 residues. CDR3 DNA: TGTGCCAGCTCACCCCTTTCGGGGGGAGACTCTGGAAACACCATATATTTT. Encoded protein: CASSPLSGGDSGNTIYF.

The chain is built from TRBV5-1 and TRBJ2-2; D unclear. Germline CDR1 is SGHRS and CDR2 is YFSETQ. This CDR3 has 15 residues. Trimming cost V 4 bases and J 2 bases, with 12 bases left between them. The CDR3 loop reads CASSRFTENTGELFF. The CDR3 DNA is TGCGCCAGCAGCCGCTTCACGGAAAACACCGGGGAGCTGTTTTTT.

The rearrangement uses TRBV7-8 and TRBJ2-1; maybe TRBD2 (5 bases). The CDR3 loop spans 15 amino acids. Looked up from germline, CDR1 is SGHVS and CDR2 is FQNEAQ. The V and J ends lost 3 bases and 1 base respectively, with 10 bases between them. The CDR3 bases are TGTGCCAGCAGCTTCGACTACCCATCCTACAATGAGCAGTTCTTC. Translated: CASSFDYPSYNEQFF. The variable domain in full, completed from reference TRBV7-8 and TRBJ2-1, reads GAGVSQSPRYKVAKRGQDVALRCDPISGHVSLFWYQQALGQGPEFLTYFQNEAQLDKSGLPSDRFFAERPEGSVSTLKIQRTQQEDSAVYLCASSFDYPSYNEQFFGPGTRLTVL.

The gene calls are TRBV28 and TRBJ2-7; 9 bases line up with TRBD1. V trimming: 4 bases; J trimming: 0 bases; junction bases outside the gene matches: 4. Germline loops: CDR1 MDHEN, CDR2 SYDVKM. The CDR3 is 15 residues long. CDR3 in amino acids: CASSYRQGVSYEQYF. CDR3 bases: TGTGCCAGCAGTTACAGACAGGGGGTCTCCTACGAGCAGTACTTC.